These 17 T cell receptor beta chains were sequenced from one sample in a study of breast tumors, draining lymph nodes, adjacent tissues. TCRdb re-analysed the multiplex PCR reads in MiXCR, keeping a single row per CDR3 protein. The sample holds tens of thousands of distinct CDR3 sequences, about 21% seen once. The sequencing input was breast tumor tissue. These receptors all come from a female donor with breast cancer. Some clones in this sample may be carry-over from other donors' samples.

The chain is built from TRBV7-3 and TRBJ1-2; D gene uncertain. Trimming took off 5 bases at V and 1 base at J, with 14 bases between the two ends. Germline V gene lookup returns CDR1 SGHTA and CDR2 FQGTGA. There are 15 residues in the CDR3. In nucleotides, the CDR3 is TGTGCCAGCAGCCCAGACGGATCCTTTAACTATGGCTACACCTTC. Protein sequence: CASSPDGSFNYGYTF.

The CDR3 reads CASGLSPTETQYF. CDR3 in DNA: TGTGCTAGTGGTTTGTCTCCCACGGAGACCCAGTACTTC. The chain is built from TRBV12-5 and TRBJ2-5; D ambiguous. Looked up from germline, CDR1 is LGHNT and CDR2 is FRNRAP. The CDR3 is 13 residues long. V was trimmed by 2 bases and J by 5 bases, leaving 9 bases between them.

This clonotype was observed at least ten times. The chain carries TRBV9 and TRBJ2-3; 8 nucleotides agree with TRBD1. Germline CDR1 SGDLS, CDR2 YYNGEE. The CDR3 length is 16 residues. After removal of 4 bases from V and 0 bases from J, the junction contained 7 bases not matched to a gene. The CDR3 region has the DNA TGTGCCAGCAGCCCTGGACAGGGCTCTAGCACAGATACGCAGTATTTT. Protein sequence: CASSPGQGSSTDTQYF.

At least ten counts were recorded for this clonotype. In DNA, the CDR3 is TGTGCCAGCTCACCACGGACAGGAAGGCAAGAGACCCAGTACTTC. Residues: CASSPRTGRQETQYF. The chain combines TRBV18 with TRBJ2-5, with 7 bases aligning to TRBD1. This CDR3 contains 15 residues. Germline V CDR1 and CDR2: KGHSH, LQKENI. V gave up 1 base and J gave up 2 bases; unmatched junction bases: 4.

This clonotype was counted ten times or more. V usage is TRBV7-9 and J usage is TRBJ2-7, with 7 bases identical to TRBD1. The junction had 16 bases not matched to a gene; V was cut back by 5 bases and J by 6 bases. CDR1 and CDR2 (germline): SEHNR, FQNEAQ (reference sequence). The CDR3 runs 16 residues. This chain's CDR3 is CASSPTPSGQTLEQYF. CDR3 DNA sequence: TGTGCCAGCAGCCCGACGCCGTCGGGACAGACCCTCGAGCAGTACTTC. Based on the CDR3 plus reference TRBV7-9 and TRBJ2-7, the full variable domain is DTGVSQNPRHKITKRGQNVTFRCDPISEHNRLYWYRQTLGQGPEFLTYFQNEAQLEKSRLLSDRFSAERPKGSFSTLEIQRTEQGDSAMYLCASSPTPSGQTLEQYFGPGTRLTVT.

This sequence joins TRBV28 and TRBJ1-2; a weak D match, TRBD1 (5 bases). The germline V and J ends were trimmed by 11 bases and 7 bases, with 23 bases remaining between them. Germline V gives CDR1 MDHEN, CDR2 SYDVKM. This CDR3 has 14 residues. This CDR3 is CAGRGGVNSFGYTF. The CDR3 nucleotides read TGTGCCGGGCGCGGGGGGGTTAATAGTTTTGGCTACACCTTC.

This clonotype showed up just a few times. The CDR3 region has the DNA TGTGCCAGTAGTCGGGGGGGGGGTTCGAACACCGGGGAGCTGTTTTTT. Translating gives CASSRGGGSNTGELFF. J is TRBJ2-2 and V is TRBV19; 8 nucleotides align to TRBD2. The CDR3 consists of 16 residues. Germline CDR1 reads LNHDA; CDR2 reads SQIVND (reference sequence). The J segment lost 0 bases and the V segment lost 5 bases, leaving 5 bases of the junction unmatched.

This clonotype was observed at least ten times. This chain joins TRBV7-9 and TRBJ2-3; 8 bases match TRBD1. Germline-derived CDR1 and CDR2 are SEHNR and FQNEAQ (reference sequence). The length of the CDR3 is 18 residues. The J segment lost 2 bases and the V segment lost 0 bases, leaving 10 bases of the junction unmatched. CDR3 in amino acids: CASSLAKTGQGATDTQYF. The CDR3 DNA follows: TGTGCCAGCAGCTTAGCGAAAACCGGACAGGGCGCCACAGATACGCAGTATTTT.

This clonotype was seen many times. The chain couples TRBV24-1 to TRBJ2-1; 7 nucleotides align to TRBD2. The CDR3 has 14 amino acids. Trimming cost V 5 bases and J 7 bases; bases outside gene matches: 7. Germline assignment: CDR1 KGHDR and CDR2 SFDVKD. Here the CDR3 DNA reads TGTGCCACCAGTGCCAGCGGGGATTGGAATGAGCAGTTCTTC. It codes for CATSASGDWNEQFF.

Worth noting for this clonotype: Possible read error: a much larger clone is one base away. This chain uses TRBV5-4 with TRBJ2-1; no clear D gene. Trimming shortened V by 0 bases and J by 7 bases, and 14 bases separated the two germline ends. The CDR3 consists of 15 residues. Germline CDR1 reads SGHNT; CDR2 reads YYREEE (reference sequence). The CDR3 sequence: CASSLVRAGRNEQFF. Written as DNA, the CDR3 is TGTGCCAGCAGCTTGGTTAGGGCCGGGCGGAATGAGCAGTTCTTC. Full variable domain (outside the CDR3, taken from reference TRBV5-4 and TRBJ2-1): ETGVTQSPTHLIKTRGQQVTLRCSSQSGHNTVSWYQQALGQGPQFIFQYYREEENGRGNFPPRFSGLQFPNYSSELNVNALELDDSALYLCASSLVRAGRNEQFFGPGTRLTVL.

Ten or more counts support this clonotype. The chain uses TRBV20-1 and TRBJ1-2; 8 nucleotides agree with TRBD1. V lost 6 bases, J lost 3 bases, and 3 bases stayed unmatched. This CDR3 region has 12 residues. Germline V gene lookup returns CDR1 DFQATT and CDR2 SNEGSKA (reference sequence). CDR3 coding DNA: TGCAGTGCCACGACAGGGGACTATGGCTACACCTTC. Amino acid sequence: CSATTGDYGYTF.

J is TRBJ2-3 and V is TRBV7-9; 7 bases fit TRBD2. The CDR3 sequence is 14 residues long. Germline values: CDR1 SEHNR, CDR2 FQNEAQ (reference sequence). Germline trimming cut 4 bases from V and 4 bases from J; bases unmatched to any gene: 5. CDR3 region: CASSYPGRADTQYF. The DNA for the CDR3 is TGTGCCAGCAGCTACCCAGGGAGGGCAGATACGCAGTATTTT.

This clonotype was counted at least ten times. The rearrangement uses TRBV11-2 and TRBJ1-3; D gene unclear. The CDR3 runs to 14 residues. Germline V gene data show CDR1 as SGHAT and CDR2 as FQNNGV. The germline V and J ends were trimmed by 4 bases and 4 bases, with 11 bases remaining between them. The chain's CDR3 is CASSSYRKGNTIYF. The CDR3 coding sequence is TGTGCCAGCAGCTCATATCGAAAAGGAAACACCATATATTTT.

About this clonotype: This is likely a read error, given that the CDR3 carries no conserved phenylalanine or tryptophan at its end. The genes are TRBV7-9 and TRBJ2-7, with D perhaps matching TRBD1 or TRBD2 (5 bases each). V was clipped by 8 bases and J by 4 bases, with 24 bases between them. CDR3 length: 16 amino acids. CDR1 is SEHNR and CDR2 is FQNEAQ in the germline V gene (reference sequence). CDR3 nucleotides: TGTGCCAGCTGCCAACCGGGACCACCGACATCATACGAGCAGTACCTC. This translates into CASCQPGPPTSYEQYL.

At least ten counts were recorded for this clonotype. This chain links TRBV27 with TRBJ2-1; D gene ambiguous. The germline V gene encodes CDR1 MNHEY and CDR2 SMNVEV (reference sequence). V lost 8 bases and J 0 bases, leaving 14 bases between the germline ends. The CDR3 sequence is 15 residues long. CDR3: CASGRLETSYNEQFF. In nucleotides, the CDR3 is TGTGCCAGCGGCCGACTCGAGACCTCCTACAATGAGCAGTTCTTC.

This clonotype was observed a few times. The chain links TRBV9 to TRBJ2-1; D unclear. Germline assignment: CDR1 SGDLS and CDR2 YYNGEE. The CDR3 is 14 amino acids. V lost 3 bases to trimming and J lost 0 bases, with 7 bases between them. As DNA, the CDR3 is TGTGCCAGCAGCGCTTCGGGCTCCTACAATGAGCAGTTCTTC. This encodes CASSASGSYNEQFF.

This clonotype occurred many times. V gene TRBV9 combines with J gene TRBJ2-7; TRBD1 matches at 8 bases. This CDR3 is built from 15 residues. Trimming at V came to 0 bases and at J to 3 bases, leaving 5 bases not matched to a gene. CDR1 is SGDLS, CDR2 YYNGEE, per germline. In DNA form, the CDR3 reads TGTGCCAGCAGCGTAGGTAGGGACAGGAACTACGAGCAGTACTTC. The encoded protein is CASSVGRDRNYEQYF. Filled out from reference TRBV9 and TRBJ2-7, the complete variable domain reads DSGVTQTPKHLITATGQRVTLRCSPRSGDLSVYWYQQSLDQGLQFLIQYYNGEERAKGNILERFSAQQFPDLHSELNLSSLELGDSALYFCASSVGRDRNYEQYFGPGTRLTVT.